This entry features one T cell receptor beta chain sequence. The sample is drawn from a study of monozygotic twins with cystic fibrosis. The CDR3 totals 17 residues. The V and J ends lost 3 bases and 9 bases respectively, with 21 bases between them. Looked up from germline, CDR1 is MNHEY and CDR2 is SMNVEV (reference sequence). Clones were read by immunoSEQ multiplex PCR, and TCRdb kept only the in-frame ones, dropping some. The table lists some 11,000 clones, 95% to 97% of them singletons. The clonotype was recovered from a boy aged 5-17 years with cystic fibrosis. The V call is TRBV27, the J call TRBJ1-6; D possibly corresponds to TRBD1 (5 bases). The sequenced sample consisted of blood. CDR3 nucleotide sequence: TGTGCCAGCAGTTTCGCTAGTTTGGTGCAGGGCACTTCACCCCTCCACTTT. Translated, it gives CASSFASLVQGTSPLHF.